A single sample gave rise to the 24 T cell receptor beta chains below, sequenced in a study of cytomegalovirus exposure and HLA in healthy donors. PCR amplification relied on 60 Vbeta primers (plus 13 Jbeta primers). Measured with immunoSEQ multiplex PCR; TCRdb has only the in-frame clones, and not every one. The data hold about 150,000 clones, with over 70% observed a single time. The sample taken for sequencing was PBMCs. The origin of the receptors is a woman aged 45-59 years in good health and CMV-seropositive.

The gene calls are TRBV5-1 and TRBJ1-2; 9 bases agree with TRBD1. V trimming: 2 bases; J trimming: 2 bases; junction bases outside the gene matches: 4. The CDR3 sequence is 15 residues long. The germline V gene has CDR1 SGHRS and CDR2 YFSETQ. The CDR3 spells CASSFGDRDNYGYTF. The CDR3 region has the DNA TGCGCCAGCAGCTTTGGGGACAGGGACAACTATGGCTACACCTTC.

The chain joins TRBV30 to TRBJ1-2; TRBD1 agrees at 7 bases. Germline V lookup: CDR1 GTSNPN, CDR2 SVGIG (reference sequence). V was clipped by 0 bases and J by 8 bases; unmatched bases: 12. The CDR3 covers 15 residues. The CDR3 sequence: CAWSVSSRGPEGYTF. The CDR3 nucleotides are TGTGCCTGGAGTGTTTCGTCGAGGGGGCCGGAGGGCTACACCTTC.

The chain employs TRBV11-2 and TRBJ1-2, with TRBD1 matching 7 bases. Germline trimming cut 4 bases from V and 1 base from J; bases unmatched to any gene: 3. CDR3 length: 14 residues. Germline assignment: CDR1 SGHAT and CDR2 FQNNGV. In DNA form, the CDR3 reads TGTGCCAGCAGCTCCCACAGGGGTAACTATGGCTACACCTTC. Residues: CASSSHRGNYGYTF. The variable domain in full, completed from reference TRBV11-2 and TRBJ1-2, reads EAGVAQSPRYKIIEKRQSVAFWCNPISGHATLYWYQQILGQGPKLLIQFQNNGVVDDSQLPKDRFSAERLKGVDSTLKIQPAKLEDSAVYLCASSSHRGNYGYTFGSGTRLTVV.

The rearrangement links TRBV4-3 to TRBJ2-5, with D tentatively TRBD2 (5 bases). The CDR3 loop spans 15 amino acids. Trimming left V 0 bases short and J 4 bases short, with 12 bases between. CDR1 LGHNA and CDR2 YSLEER come from the germline V gene. The CDR3 reads CASSQDFGVGETQYF. The CDR3 nucleotides read TGCGCCAGCAGCCAAGATTTCGGGGTCGGAGAGACCCAGTACTTC.

The V call is TRBV18, the J call TRBJ2-7, with 9 bases fitting TRBD1. The CDR3 is made up of 14 amino acids. V shed 8 bases, J shed 2 bases, and the junction held 7 bases outside the gene matches. Germline V lookup: CDR1 KGHSH, CDR2 LQKENI. The CDR3 coding sequence is TGTGCCAGCACCCTGGACAGGGGAACCTACGAGCAGTACTTC. Amino acids: CASTLDRGTYEQYF. The full variable domain, completed using reference TRBV18 and TRBJ2-7, is NAGVMQNPRHLVRRRGQEARLRCSPMKGHSHVYWYRQLPEEGLKFMVYLQKENIIDESGMPKERFSAEFPKEGPSILRIQQVVRGDSAAYFCASTLDRGTYEQYFGPGTRLTVT.

Here the CDR3 reads CASRGGPGMNTEAFF. Written as DNA, the CDR3 is TGTGCCAGTAGAGGGGGCCCGGGCATGAACACTGAAGCTTTCTTT. This rearrangement joins TRBV19 to TRBJ1-1; 7 bases match TRBD1. CDR3 size: 15 residues. With 6 bases clipped from V and 0 bases from J, the junction kept 7 bases outside the gene matches. Germline-derived CDR1 and CDR2 are LNHDA and SQIVND (reference sequence).

The V and J genes are TRBV5-4 and TRBJ2-4, with a weak D call TRBD2 (7 bases). Deletions cut 0 bases from V and 0 bases from J, with 10 bases between. The CDR3 has 16 amino acids. The germline V gene encodes CDR1 SGHNT and CDR2 YYREEE (reference sequence). The CDR3 sequence is CASSLDREGAKNIQYF. CDR3 nucleotides: TGTGCCAGCAGCTTGGACAGGGAGGGAGCCAAAAACATTCAGTACTTC.

V usage is TRBV28 and J usage is TRBJ1-1; 8 bases line up with TRBD1. V was pared by 3 bases and J by 1 base, with 1 base of the junction left unmatched. The CDR3 loop spans 14 amino acids. CDR1 is MDHEN and CDR2 is SYDVKM in the germline V gene. CDR3 bases: TGTGCCAGCAGTTTGCAGGGGGCGAACACTGAAGCTTTCTTT. Encoded protein: CASSLQGANTEAFF.

The chain carries TRBV6-6 and TRBJ1-3; 9 bases are shared with TRBD1. The CDR3 spans 15 residues. Germline CDR1 is MNHNY and CDR2 is SVGAGI (reference sequence). J gave up 4 bases and V 2 bases, and 3 bases lay outside the gene matches. CDR3 sequence (DNA): TGTGCCAGCAGTTACCCACAGGGGGCCGGAAACACCATATATTTT. Amino acids: CASSYPQGAGNTIYF.

This chain joins TRBV7-2 and TRBJ1-2; 8 bases agree with TRBD1. The trim removed 5 bases at V and 5 bases at J, leaving 7 bases unmatched. The CDR3 runs to 14 residues. Germline CDR1 and CDR2: SGHTA and FQGNSA. The CDR3 region is CASSPDRGRYGYTF. The DNA for the CDR3 is TGTGCCAGCAGCCCAGACAGGGGTCGGTATGGCTACACCTTC.

On this clone itself: Relative to the germline gene, one junction end is altered; a read error may explain this. The chain employs TRBV7-9 and TRBJ2-5; TRBD1 matches at 8 bases. CDR1 is SEHNR, CDR2 FQNEAQ, per germline (reference sequence). This CDR3 spans 16 amino acids. Here the CDR3 reads CSSSLATGGPQETQYF. As DNA, the CDR3 is TGTTCCAGCAGCTTAGCCACAGGGGGGCCGCAAGAGACCCAGTACTTC.

CDR3 sequence (DNA): TGTGCCAGCAGCAAAGTCCCCAGGGCATCGCCTAATGAAAAACTGTTTTTT. Amino acid sequence: CASSKVPRASPNEKLFF. The chain carries TRBV21-1 and TRBJ1-4; TRBD1 is the table's D call and was not checked against the DNA. TRBV21-1 is described as a pseudogene. This CDR3 spans 17 amino acids.

The chain joins TRBV30 to TRBJ2-1; maybe TRBD2 (6 bases). Between the trimmed V and J ends, which lost 5 bases and 2 bases, there was a span of 19 bases. The V gene's germline CDR1 is GTSNPN and CDR2 SVGIG (reference sequence). The CDR3 runs 16 residues. Written as DNA, the CDR3 is TGTGCCTGGCTCCCCCCCCTAGCGCCCGCCTACAATGAGCAGTTCTTC. Translating gives CAWLPPLAPAYNEQFF.

This chain uses TRBV11-3 with TRBJ2-1, with D uncertain. The V end was cut by 1 base, the J end by 8 bases, with 6 bases between. The CDR3 extends over 12 amino acids. Germline CDR1 is SGHNT and CDR2 is YENEEA. The CDR3 spells CASSLGHDEQFF. CDR3 DNA: TGTGCCAGCAGCTTAGGACACGATGAGCAGTTCTTC.

This chain uses TRBV19 with TRBJ2-1, with D unclear. The V end lost 5 bases, the J end lost 10 bases, and 12 bases lay between the germline ends. The V gene's germline CDR1 is LNHDA and CDR2 SQIVND (reference sequence). This CDR3 is built from 12 residues. Here the CDR3 DNA reads TGTGCCAGTAGTCGAGTTCCACCAGAGCAGTTCTTC. Protein sequence: CASSRVPPEQFF.

V usage is TRBV19 and J usage is TRBJ2-1; perhaps TRBD2 as D (6 bases). Trimming removed 7 bases from V and 10 bases from J, with 20 bases in between. The CDR3 is made up of 14 amino acids. Germline CDR1 reads LNHDA; CDR2 reads SQIVND (reference sequence). CDR3 coding DNA: TGTGCCAGTAAAGGAAGGGAGGCCCTTAGGGAGCAGTTCTTC. This translates into CASKGREALREQFF.

The chain is built from TRBV7-9 and TRBJ2-3; TRBD2 is a possible D gene (5 bases). The CDR3 is made up of 13 amino acids. V was pared by 4 bases and J by 8 bases, with 13 bases between. Germline CDR1 and CDR2: SEHNR and FQNEAQ (reference sequence). Written as DNA, the CDR3 is TGTGCCAGCAGCTCTGGACTGTCCGGTACGCAGTATTTT. It codes for CASSSGLSGTQYF.

The chain is built from TRBV19 and TRBJ1-2; 9 bases are shared with TRBD1. Germline CDR1 and CDR2: LNHDA and SQIVND (reference sequence). After removal of 4 bases from V and 3 bases from J, the junction contained 3 bases not matched to a gene. The CDR3 is 14 amino acids. The CDR3 bases are TGTGCCAGTAGTACCCGGGACAGGGACTATGGCTACACCTTC. This gives the protein CASSTRDRDYGYTF.

This clone was recorded only once. This rearrangement joins TRBV15 to TRBJ1-2; 8 bases fit TRBD1. V lost 6 bases to trimming and J lost 4 bases; unmatched junction nucleotides: 4. The CDR3 consists of 13 residues. The germline gives CDR1 LNHNV, CDR2 YYDKDF (reference sequence). The CDR3 DNA sequence: TGTGCCACCAGTAACGGACAGGGCTATGGCTACACCTTC. Residues: CATSNGQGYGYTF.

CDR3 DNA: TGTGCCATCAGTGAGTCGAGGTGGGATGGCTACACCTTC. It encodes CAISESRWDGYTF. The V and J genes are TRBV10-3 and TRBJ1-2; D unresolved. This CDR3 is built from 13 residues. The ends were cut back, 0 bases at V and 6 bases at J, with 8 bases in the middle. Germline V gives CDR1 ENHRY, CDR2 SYGVKD.

The chain carries TRBV11-2 and TRBJ2-1, with 12 bases lining up with TRBD2. The V gene end was trimmed by 5 bases and the J gene end by 8 bases; junction bases not matched to a gene: 7. The CDR3 spans 15 residues. From germline, CDR1 is SGHAT and CDR2 FQNNGV. CDR3 residues: CASSRASGGEDEQFF. CDR3 bases: TGTGCCAGCAGCAGGGCTAGCGGGGGGGAAGATGAGCAGTTCTTC.

The J gene is TRBJ2-7, the V gene TRBV30; TRBD2 is a possible D gene (6 bases). The CDR3 length is 12 residues. CDR1 and CDR2 (germline): GTSNPN, SVGIG (reference sequence). Trimming pared 4 bases from V and 4 bases from J, leaving 11 bases between. CDR3 nucleotides: TGTGCCTGGACCCTGGGGGGATACGAGCAGTACTTC. Amino acids: CAWTLGGYEQYF.

This clone was observed a handful of times. This chain links TRBV19 with TRBJ2-7, with a tentative D call TRBD1 (6 bases). Germline V CDR1 and CDR2: LNHDA, SQIVND (reference sequence). V lost 8 bases, J lost 4 bases, and 15 bases lay in between. CDR3 length equals 13 residues. The CDR3 DNA is TGTGCCAGTGCCCCCGGGACAATTTACGAGCAGTACTTC. Its protein product is CASAPGTIYEQYF. The whole variable domain, remainder taken from reference TRBV19 and TRBJ2-7, is DGGITQSPKYLFRKEGQNVTLSCEQNLNHDAMYWYRQDPGQGLRLIYYSQIVNDFQKGDIAEGYSVSREKKESFPLTVTSAQKNPTAFYLCASAPGTIYEQYFGPGTRLTVT.

The chain links TRBV7-2 to TRBJ1-4, with 9 bases aligning to TRBD1. The CDR3 has 14 residues. Germline V gene lookup returns CDR1 SGHTA and CDR2 FQGNSA. Trimming removed 5 bases from V and 6 bases from J; junction bases left unmatched: 4. CDR3 sequence reads: CASSLRQGDEKLFF. CDR3 in DNA: TGTGCCAGCAGCCTCCGACAGGGGGATGAAAAACTGTTTTTT.